This T cell receptor beta chain was identified in a study of blood T cells in healthy people across ages. CDR1 is ENHRY, CDR2 SYGVKD, per germline. This CDR3 is 15 amino acids long. V lost 5 bases to trimming and J lost 3 bases; unmatched junction nucleotides: 7. Then a second PCR, running about 7 to 11 cycles, was carried out with a sample-barcoded 5' primer and a J-beta primer mix. One entry per CDR3 protein results from TCRdb running MiXCR on the 5' RACE reads. Among over 500,000 distinct CDR3 sequences listed, around a quarter were seen once. This clonotype was recorded many times. This sample was also put to use in a study of T cells of mothers and their children.

The specimen sequenced was blood. The V gene is TRBV10-3, the J gene TRBJ2-5; 9 bases are shared with TRBD2. The source is a boy aged 2-9 years in good health. The CDR3: CAISLVAGEEETQYF. The CDR3 DNA is TGTGCCATCAGTCTAGTAGCGGGAGAGGAAGAGACCCAGTACTTC.